This T cell receptor (beta chain) emerged from a study of blood T cell repertoires in COVID-19. Study-wide context: The United States, Italy and Spain were the sources of the acute and convalescent COVID-19 samples. Nucleic acid was either cDNA or gDNA, and it came from T cells, B-cell-depleted T cells, or PBMCs.

With V trimmed by 7 bases and J by 4 bases, 7 bases remained unmatched. The length of the CDR3 is 14 residues. Looked up from germline, CDR1 is LNHDA and CDR2 is SQIVND (reference sequence). In the authors' workflow: Nucleated cell counts were estimated from reference gene primer amplification. Using immunoSEQ multiplex PCR, the repertoire was profiled, and TCRdb retains in-frame clones only, with some absent. V and J calls plus clone size are reproduced from that table; the DNA served to infer D and trimming. The sample shows approximately 170,000 clones, around 79% of them seen only once. The chain carries TRBV19 and TRBJ1-1; TRBD1 aligns across 9 bases. Sequenced input: peripheral blood. The origin of this receptor is a woman in her forties or fifties with acute or convalescent COVID-19. The chain's CDR3 is CASTPGQGSTEAFF. The CDR3 coding sequence is TGTGCCAGTACCCCGGGACAGGGAAGCACTGAAGCTTTCTTT.